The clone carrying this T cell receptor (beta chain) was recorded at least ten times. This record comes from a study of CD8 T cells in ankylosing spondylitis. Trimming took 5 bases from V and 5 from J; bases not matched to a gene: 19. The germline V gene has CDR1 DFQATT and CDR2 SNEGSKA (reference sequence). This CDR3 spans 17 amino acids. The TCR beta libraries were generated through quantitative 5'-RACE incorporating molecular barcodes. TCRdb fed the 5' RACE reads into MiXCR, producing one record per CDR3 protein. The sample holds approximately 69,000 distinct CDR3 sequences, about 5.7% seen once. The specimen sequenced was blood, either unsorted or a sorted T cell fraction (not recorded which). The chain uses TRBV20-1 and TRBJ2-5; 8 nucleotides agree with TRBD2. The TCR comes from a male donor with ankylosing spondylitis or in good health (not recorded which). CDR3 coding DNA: TGCAGTGCTCCCGGAAAGCGGGGGATCAACCCGAAGGAGACCCAGTACTTC. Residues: CSAPGKRGINPKETQYF.